This TCR beta chain was documented in a study of blood T cell repertoires in COVID-19. Study-level information: Samples of COVID-19 (acute and convalescent) were obtained from the United States, Italy and Spain. PBMCs, B-cell-depleted T cells, or T cells were the source of the cDNA or gDNA that made up the material.

CDR3 size: 14 residues. After removal of 5 bases from V and 2 bases from J, the junction contained 2 bases not matched to a gene. Germline V lookup: CDR1 SEHNR, CDR2 FQNEAQ (reference sequence). This clone has only a few counts. Source study methods: Estimated nucleated cell counts came from reference gene primer amplification. TCRdb keeps only in-frame clones here, not all; method: immunoSEQ multiplex PCR. The DNA was the basis for D and trimming; V, J and clone size are from that table. The sample lists 200,000 to 250,000 clones, approximately 82% occurring once. Cohort 3 donors counted as recovered after two negative PCRs, clearance, or resolved symptoms.

This clonotype originated in a man aged 35-49 years who had recovered from COVID-19. The specimen sequenced was PBMCs or T cells enriched from blood (not recorded which). This sequence joins TRBV7-9 and TRBJ2-1, with 8 bases fitting TRBD1. The CDR3 DNA sequence: TGTGCCAGCAGCCCGGACAGGGCCTACAATGAGCAGTTCTTC. Residues: CASSPDRAYNEQFF.